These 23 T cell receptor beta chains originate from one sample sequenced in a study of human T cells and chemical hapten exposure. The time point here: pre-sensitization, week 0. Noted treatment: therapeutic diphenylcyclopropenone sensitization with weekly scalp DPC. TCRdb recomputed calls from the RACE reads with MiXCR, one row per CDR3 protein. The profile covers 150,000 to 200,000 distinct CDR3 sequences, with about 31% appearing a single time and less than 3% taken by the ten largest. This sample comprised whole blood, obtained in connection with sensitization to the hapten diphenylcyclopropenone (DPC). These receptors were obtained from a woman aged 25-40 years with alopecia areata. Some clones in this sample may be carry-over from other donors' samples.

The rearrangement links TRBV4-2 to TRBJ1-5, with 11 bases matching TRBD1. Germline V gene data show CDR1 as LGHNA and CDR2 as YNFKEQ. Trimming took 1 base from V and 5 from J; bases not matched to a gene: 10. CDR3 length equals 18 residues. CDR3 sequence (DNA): TGTGCCAGCAGCCAAGGCTCCCTGGGGACAGGGGGGGATCAGCCCCAGCATTTT. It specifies CASSQGSLGTGGDQPQHF.

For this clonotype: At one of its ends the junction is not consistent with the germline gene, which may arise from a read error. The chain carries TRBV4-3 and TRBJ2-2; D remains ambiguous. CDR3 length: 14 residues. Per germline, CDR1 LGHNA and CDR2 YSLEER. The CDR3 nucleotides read TGCGCCACCAGCCAAGGCAGGCTGACCGGGGAGCTGTTTTTT. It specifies CATSQGRLTGELFF.

The CDR3: CSARRGGDEQFF. The CDR3, as DNA: TGCAGTGCTAGGAGGGGCGGCGATGAGCAGTTCTTC. The chain carries TRBV20-1 and TRBJ2-1, with D tentatively TRBD1 or TRBD2 (5 bases each). Germline V gene sequence: CDR1 DFQATT, CDR2 SNEGSKA (reference sequence). Trimming left V 3 bases short and J 8 bases short, with 11 bases between. CDR3 size: 12 residues.

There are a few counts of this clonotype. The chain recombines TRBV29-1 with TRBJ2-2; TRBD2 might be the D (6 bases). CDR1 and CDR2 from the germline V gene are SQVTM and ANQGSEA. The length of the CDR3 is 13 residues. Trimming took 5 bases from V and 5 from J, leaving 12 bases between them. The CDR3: CSVTTGGTGELFF. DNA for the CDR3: TGCAGCGTTACAACCGGGGGAACCGGGGAGCTGTTTTTT.

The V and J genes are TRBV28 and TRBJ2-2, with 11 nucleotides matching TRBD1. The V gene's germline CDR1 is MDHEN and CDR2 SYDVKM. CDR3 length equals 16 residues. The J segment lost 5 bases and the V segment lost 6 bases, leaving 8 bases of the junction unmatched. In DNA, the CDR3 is TGTGCCAGCAGGGTCGGGGGACAGGGGGGTACCGGGGAGCTGTTTTTT. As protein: CASRVGGQGGTGELFF.

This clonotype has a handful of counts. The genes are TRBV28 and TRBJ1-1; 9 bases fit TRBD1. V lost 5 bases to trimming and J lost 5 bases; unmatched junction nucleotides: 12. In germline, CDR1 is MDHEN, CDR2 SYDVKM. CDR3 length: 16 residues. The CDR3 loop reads CASSRTGGAGRTEAFF. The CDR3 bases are TGTGCCAGCAGTCGTACAGGGGGCGCAGGAAGAACTGAAGCTTTCTTT. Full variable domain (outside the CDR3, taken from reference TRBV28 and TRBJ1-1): DVKVTQSSRYLVKRTGEKVFLECVQDMDHENMFWYRQDPGLGLRLIYFSYDVKMKEKGDIPEGYSVSREKKERFSLILESASTNQTSMYLCASSRTGGAGRTEAFFGQGTRLTVV.

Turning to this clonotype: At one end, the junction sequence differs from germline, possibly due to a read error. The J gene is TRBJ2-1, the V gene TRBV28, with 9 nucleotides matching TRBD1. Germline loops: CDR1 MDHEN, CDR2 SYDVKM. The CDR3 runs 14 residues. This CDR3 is CASRGQGSFNEQFF. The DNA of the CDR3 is TGTGCCAGCAGGGGACAGGGATCCTTCAATGAGCAGTTCTTC.

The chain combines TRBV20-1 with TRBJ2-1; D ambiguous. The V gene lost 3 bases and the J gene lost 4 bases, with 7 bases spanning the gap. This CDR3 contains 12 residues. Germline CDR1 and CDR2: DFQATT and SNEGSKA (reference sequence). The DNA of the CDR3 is TGCAGTGCTAGGGACCATTACAATGAGCAGTTCTTC. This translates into CSARDHYNEQFF.

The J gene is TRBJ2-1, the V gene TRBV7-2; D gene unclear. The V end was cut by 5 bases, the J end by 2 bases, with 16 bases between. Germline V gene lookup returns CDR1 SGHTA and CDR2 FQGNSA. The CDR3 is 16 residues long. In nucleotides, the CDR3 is TGTGCCAGCAGCCCGGCGTTAGGCCTCGCCTACAATGAGCAGTTCTTC. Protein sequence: CASSPALGLAYNEQFF.

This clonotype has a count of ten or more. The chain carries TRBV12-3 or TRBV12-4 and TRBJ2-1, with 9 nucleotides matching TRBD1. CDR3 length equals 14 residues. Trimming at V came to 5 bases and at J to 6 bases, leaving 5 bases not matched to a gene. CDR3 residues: CASSRDRVSNEQFF. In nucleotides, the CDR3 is TGTGCCAGCAGTCGGGACAGGGTTAGCAATGAGCAGTTCTTC.

The chain's CDR3 is CSVEGGAREQYF. The CDR3 DNA sequence: TGCAGCGTTGAGGGGGGGGCGCGGGAGCAGTACTTC. This sequence joins TRBV29-1 and TRBJ2-7; D is possibly TRBD2 (7 bases). Germline lookup yields CDR1 SQVTM and CDR2 ANQGSEA. This CDR3 spans 12 amino acids. Trimming cost V 3 bases and J 7 bases, with 13 bases left between them.

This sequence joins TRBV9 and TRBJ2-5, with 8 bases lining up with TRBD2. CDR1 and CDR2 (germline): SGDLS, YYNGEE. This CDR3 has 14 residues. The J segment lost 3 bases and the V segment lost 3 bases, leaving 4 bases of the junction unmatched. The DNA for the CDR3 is TGTGCCAGCAGCGACAGAGCGGGGGAAGAGACCCAGTACTTC. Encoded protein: CASSDRAGEETQYF.

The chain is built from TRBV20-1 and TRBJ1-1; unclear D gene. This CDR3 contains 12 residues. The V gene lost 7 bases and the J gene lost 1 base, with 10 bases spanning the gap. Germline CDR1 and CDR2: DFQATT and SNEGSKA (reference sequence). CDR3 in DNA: TGCAGTGGCAAAGTAGGGAACACTGAAGCTTTCTTT. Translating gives CSGKVGNTEAFF.

For the CDR3, the DNA is TGTGCCAGCAGTTCCTCCCTGGGCCAAAACATTCAGTACTTC. Translation: CASSSSLGQNIQYF. This chain links TRBV28 with TRBJ2-4; D is unresolved. The germline gives CDR1 MDHEN, CDR2 SYDVKM. The germline V and J ends were trimmed by 4 bases and 5 bases, with 12 bases remaining between them. This CDR3 has 14 amino acids.

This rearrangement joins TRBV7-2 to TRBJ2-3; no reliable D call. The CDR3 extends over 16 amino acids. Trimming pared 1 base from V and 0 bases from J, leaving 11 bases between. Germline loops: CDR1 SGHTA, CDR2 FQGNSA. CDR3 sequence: CASSLDGATSTDTQYF. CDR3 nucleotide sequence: TGTGCCAGCAGCTTAGACGGCGCCACTAGCACAGATACGCAGTATTTT.

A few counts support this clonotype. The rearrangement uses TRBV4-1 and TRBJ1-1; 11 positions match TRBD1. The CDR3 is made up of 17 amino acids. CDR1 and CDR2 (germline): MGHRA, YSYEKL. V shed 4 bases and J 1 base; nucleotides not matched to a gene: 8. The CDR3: CASSRVRGTGGNTEAFF. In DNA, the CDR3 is TGCGCCAGCAGCCGGGTTCGAGGGACAGGGGGGAACACTGAAGCTTTCTTT.

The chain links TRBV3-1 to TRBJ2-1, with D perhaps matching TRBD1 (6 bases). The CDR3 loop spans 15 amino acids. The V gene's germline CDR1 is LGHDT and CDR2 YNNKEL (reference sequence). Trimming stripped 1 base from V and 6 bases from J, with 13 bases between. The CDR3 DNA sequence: TGTGCCAGCAGCCAAGCTGGGACAAATATCAATGAGCAGTTCTTC. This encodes CASSQAGTNINEQFF.

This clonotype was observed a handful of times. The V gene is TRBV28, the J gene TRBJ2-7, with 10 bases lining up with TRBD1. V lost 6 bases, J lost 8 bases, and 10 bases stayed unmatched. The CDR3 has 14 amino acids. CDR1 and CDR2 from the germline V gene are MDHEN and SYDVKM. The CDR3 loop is CASRAPGQGFKQYF. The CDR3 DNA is TGTGCCAGCAGAGCCCCGGGACAGGGGTTCAAGCAGTACTTC.

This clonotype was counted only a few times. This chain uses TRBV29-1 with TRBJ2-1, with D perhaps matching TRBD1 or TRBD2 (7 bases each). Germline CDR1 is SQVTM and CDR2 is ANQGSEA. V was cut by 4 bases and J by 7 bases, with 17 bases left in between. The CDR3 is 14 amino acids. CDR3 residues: CSVAQTSRGNEQFF. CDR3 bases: TGCAGCGTTGCACAGACTAGCAGGGGGAATGAGCAGTTCTTC.

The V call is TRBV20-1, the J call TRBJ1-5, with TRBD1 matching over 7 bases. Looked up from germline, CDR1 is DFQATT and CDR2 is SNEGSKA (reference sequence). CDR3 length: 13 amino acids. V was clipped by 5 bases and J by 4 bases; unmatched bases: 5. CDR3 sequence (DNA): TGCAGTGCTCGCCGGGACAGTAATCAGCCCCAGCATTTT. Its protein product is CSARRDSNQPQHF.

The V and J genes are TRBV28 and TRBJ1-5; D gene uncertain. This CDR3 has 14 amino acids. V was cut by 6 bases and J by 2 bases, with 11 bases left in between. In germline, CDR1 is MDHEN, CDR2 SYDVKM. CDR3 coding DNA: TGTGCCAGCAGCAAGACATGGGGCAATCAGCCCCAGCATTTT. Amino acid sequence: CASSKTWGNQPQHF. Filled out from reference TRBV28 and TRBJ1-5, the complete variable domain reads DVKVTQSSRYLVKRTGEKVFLECVQDMDHENMFWYRQDPGLGLRLIYFSYDVKMKEKGDIPEGYSVSREKKERFSLILESASTNQTSMYLCASSKTWGNQPQHFGDGTRLSIL.

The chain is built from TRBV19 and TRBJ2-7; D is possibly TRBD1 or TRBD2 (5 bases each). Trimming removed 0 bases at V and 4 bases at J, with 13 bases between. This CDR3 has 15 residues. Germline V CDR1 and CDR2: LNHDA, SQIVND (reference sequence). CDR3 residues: CASSIDGTPRYEQYF. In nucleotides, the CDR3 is TGTGCCAGTAGTATAGATGGGACCCCCAGGTACGAGCAGTACTTC.

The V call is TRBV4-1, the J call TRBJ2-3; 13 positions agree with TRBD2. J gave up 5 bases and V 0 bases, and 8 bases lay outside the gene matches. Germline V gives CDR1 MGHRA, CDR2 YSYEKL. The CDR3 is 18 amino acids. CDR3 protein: CASSQDGLAGDYGDTQYF. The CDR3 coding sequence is TGCGCCAGCAGCCAAGATGGACTAGCGGGAGATTATGGAGATACGCAGTATTTT.